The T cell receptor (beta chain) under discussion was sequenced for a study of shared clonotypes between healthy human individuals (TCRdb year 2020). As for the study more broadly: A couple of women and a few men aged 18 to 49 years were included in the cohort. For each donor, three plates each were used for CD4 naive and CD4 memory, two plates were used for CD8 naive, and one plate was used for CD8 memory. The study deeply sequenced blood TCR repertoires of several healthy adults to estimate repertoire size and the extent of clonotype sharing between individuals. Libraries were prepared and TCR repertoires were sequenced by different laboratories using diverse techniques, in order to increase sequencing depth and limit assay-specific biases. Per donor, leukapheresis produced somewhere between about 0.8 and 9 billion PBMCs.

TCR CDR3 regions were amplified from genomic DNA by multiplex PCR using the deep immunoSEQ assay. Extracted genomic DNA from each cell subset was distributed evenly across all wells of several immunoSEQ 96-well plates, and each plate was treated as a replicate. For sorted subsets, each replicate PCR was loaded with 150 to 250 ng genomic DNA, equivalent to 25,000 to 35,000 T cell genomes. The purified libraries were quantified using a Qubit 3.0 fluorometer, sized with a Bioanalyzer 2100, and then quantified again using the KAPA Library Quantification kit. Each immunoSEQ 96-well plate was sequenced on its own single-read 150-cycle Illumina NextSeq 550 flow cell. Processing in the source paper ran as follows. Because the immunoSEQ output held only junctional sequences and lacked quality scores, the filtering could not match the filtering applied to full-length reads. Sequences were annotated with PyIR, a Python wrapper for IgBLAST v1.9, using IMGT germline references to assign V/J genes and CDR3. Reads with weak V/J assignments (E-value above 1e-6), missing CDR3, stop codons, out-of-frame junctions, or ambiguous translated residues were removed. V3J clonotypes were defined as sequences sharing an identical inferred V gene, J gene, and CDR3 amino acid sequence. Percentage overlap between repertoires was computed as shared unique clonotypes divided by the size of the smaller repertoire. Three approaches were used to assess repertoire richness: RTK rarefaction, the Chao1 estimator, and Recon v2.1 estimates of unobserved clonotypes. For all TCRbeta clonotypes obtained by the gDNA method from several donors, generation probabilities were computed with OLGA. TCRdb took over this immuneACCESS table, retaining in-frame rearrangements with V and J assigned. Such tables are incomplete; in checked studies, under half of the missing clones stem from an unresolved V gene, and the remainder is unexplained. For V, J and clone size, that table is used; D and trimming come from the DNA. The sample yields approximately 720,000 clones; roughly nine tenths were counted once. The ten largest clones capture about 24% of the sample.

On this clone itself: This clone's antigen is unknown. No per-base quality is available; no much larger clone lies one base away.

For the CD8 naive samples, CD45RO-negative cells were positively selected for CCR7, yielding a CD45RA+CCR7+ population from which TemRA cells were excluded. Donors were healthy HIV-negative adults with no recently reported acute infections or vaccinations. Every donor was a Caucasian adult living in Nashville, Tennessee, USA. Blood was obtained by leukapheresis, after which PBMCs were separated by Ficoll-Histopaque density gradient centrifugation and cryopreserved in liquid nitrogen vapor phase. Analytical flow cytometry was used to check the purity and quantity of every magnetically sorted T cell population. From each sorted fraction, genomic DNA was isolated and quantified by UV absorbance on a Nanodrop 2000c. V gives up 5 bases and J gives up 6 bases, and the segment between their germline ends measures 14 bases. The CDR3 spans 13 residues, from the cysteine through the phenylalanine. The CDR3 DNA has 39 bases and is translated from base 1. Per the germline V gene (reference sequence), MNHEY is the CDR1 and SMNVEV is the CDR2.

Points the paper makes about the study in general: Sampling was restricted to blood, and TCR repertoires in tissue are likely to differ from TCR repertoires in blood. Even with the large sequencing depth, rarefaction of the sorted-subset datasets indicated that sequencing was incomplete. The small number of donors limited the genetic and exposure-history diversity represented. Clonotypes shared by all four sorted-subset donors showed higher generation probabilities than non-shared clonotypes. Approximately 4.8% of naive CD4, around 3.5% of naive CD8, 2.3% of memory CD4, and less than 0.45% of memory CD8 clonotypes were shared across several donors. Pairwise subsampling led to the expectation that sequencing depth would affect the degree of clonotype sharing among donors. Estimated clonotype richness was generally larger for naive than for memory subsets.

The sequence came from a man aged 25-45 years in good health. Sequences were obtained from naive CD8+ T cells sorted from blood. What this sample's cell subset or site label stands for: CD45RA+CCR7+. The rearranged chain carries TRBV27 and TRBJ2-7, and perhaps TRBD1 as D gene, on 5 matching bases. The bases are TGTGCCAGCAGTCTAAGCCCAGGGTTCGAGCAGTACTTC. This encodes CASSLSPGFEQYF.